These T cell receptor beta chains were read from a single sample in a study of beta chain features in type 1 diabetes. Data came from immunoSEQ multiplex PCR; TCRdb stores just in-frame clones and leaves some out. Of around 500,000 clones in the sample, roughly 11% were seen once. Sample: naive CD4+ T cells from blood. The receptors were sampled from a woman younger than 35 in good health. CDR3s leave out the opening cysteine and the closing phenylalanine or tryptophan. D genes are given only for firm matches.

>TRBV14|TRBD1|TRBJ2-7
ASSHHQGQGSYEQY
>TRBV27|TRBD1|TRBJ2-4
ASSLNRGAKNIQY
>TRBV7-9|-|TRBJ2-3
ASSLAVGLADTQY
>TRBV25-1|-|TRBJ1-2
ASRSDRNRGYT
>TRBV11-2|-|TRBJ2-4
ASSLYWDMGKNIQY
>TRBV7-6|TRBD2|TRBJ2-3
ASSLERLAADTQY
>TRBV4-3|-|TRBJ2-5
ASSQGRLGETQY
>TRBV4-2|-|TRBJ2-3
ASSQDKGEGSTDTQY
>TRBV29-1|-|TRBJ2-2
SVRRGSTGELF
>TRBV19|-|TRBJ2-3
ASSPRGSEGDTQY
>TRBV29-1|-|TRBJ1-4
SGGSNEKLF
>TRBV11-3|-|TRBJ1-1
ASSFGGANTEAF
>TRBV30|-|TRBJ2-7
AWARVHYEQY
>TRBV7-9|TRBD1|TRBJ2-5
ASSLRTGYQETQY
>TRBV5-4|TRBD2|TRBJ2-5
ASSKASGTQETQY
>TRBV14|-|TRBJ2-3
ASSQFGSISDTQY
>TRBV11-3|-|TRBJ2-5
ASSLDPIETQY
>TRBV30|-|TRBJ2-7
AGIAEKSYEQY
>TRBV9|TRBD2|TRBJ2-1
ASSVVSGSSEQF
>TRBV4-3|TRBD1|TRBJ1-2
ASSPRTGTYGYT
>TRBV2|TRBD2|TRBJ2-5
ASRTSGGETQY
>TRBV9|-|TRBJ2-3
ASSVATSTDTQY
>TRBV7-9|-|TRBJ2-1
ASSSVAGYNEQF
>TRBV7-2|-|TRBJ2-5
ASSRGMAQETQY
>TRBV29-1|TRBD1|TRBJ1-2
SVSDRGNNYGYT
>TRBV29-1|-|TRBJ2-1
SVARPANNEQF
>TRBV27|-|TRBJ2-7
ASSLRQAYEQY
>TRBV5-1|TRBD2|TRBJ2-1
ASSLERLAAHNEQF
>TRBV29-1|-|TRBJ2-4
SVELFLSGKNIQY
>TRBV5-1|-|TRBJ1-2
ASSLGIMALRRGGYT
>TRBV11-2|-|TRBJ2-1
ASSLGPSNEQF
>TRBV4-2|-|TRBJ2-7
ASSHPGGRTYEQY
>TRBV5-5|TRBD1|TRBJ2-3
ASTGTGNTDTQY
>TRBV9|TRBD1|TRBJ1-2
ASSVETGEFDGYT
>TRBV19|TRBD2|TRBJ2-3
ASSIAGVQGGGTDTQY
>TRBV29-1|-|TRBJ1-5
SVEGGRNQPQH
>TRBV9|TRBD1|TRBJ2-1
ASSLRQGAPDEQF
>TRBV7-2|TRBD1|TRBJ2-1
ASSPLGTVGEQF
>TRBV13|TRBD1|TRBJ1-2
ASRSAGGRGYT
>TRBV4-1|-|TRBJ2-5
ASSRLSRGGETQY
>TRBV7-9|-|TRBJ1-4
ASSPTVVNEKLF
>TRBV2|-|TRBJ2-3
ASFYGGSTDTQY
>TRBV7-9|TRBD2|-
ASSSSGTSGEQY